The 5 T cell receptor beta chains below come from one sample, sequenced in a study of blood T cells in healthy people across ages. Alongside a J-beta primer mix, a sample-barcoded 5' primer served in a second PCR lasting roughly 6 to 12 cycles. TCRdb itself ran the 5' RACE reads through MiXCR, one entry per CDR3 protein. Counted here are 850,000 to 1,300,000 distinct CDR3 sequences, less than 50% occurring once; the ten biggest clones make up approximately 19%. Sequencing was carried out using blood. The receptors here all came from a woman aged 55-70 years in good health.

The J gene is TRBJ2-7, the V gene TRBV28; no firm D call. CDR1 MDHEN and CDR2 SYDVKM come from the germline V gene. CDR3 length: 12 residues. Trimming removed 6 bases at V and 3 bases at J, with 9 bases between. The CDR3 is CASRLRYYEQYF. The CDR3 nucleotides read TGTGCCAGCAGGTTAAGGTACTACGAGCAGTACTTC.

This clonotype was observed a handful of times. The chain uses TRBV20-1 and TRBJ2-3; 8 bases agree with TRBD2. Trimming removed 0 bases from V and 5 bases from J; junction bases left unmatched: 4. CDR1 DFQATT and CDR2 SNEGSKA come from the germline V gene (reference sequence). The CDR3 sequence is 14 residues long. DNA of the CDR3: TGCAGTGCTAGAGACGGGAGGGCCATAGATACGCAGTATTTT. It translates to CSARDGRAIDTQYF.

The genes are TRBV20-1 and TRBJ2-1; 11 bases are shared with TRBD2. Trimming cost V 7 bases and J 0 bases; bases outside gene matches: 2. The CDR3 loop spans 14 amino acids. The germline CDR1 and CDR2 sequences are DFQATT and SNEGSKA (reference sequence). For the CDR3, the DNA is TGCAGTGTAGCGGGGGGGAGCTCCTACAATGAGCAGTTCTTC. Its protein is CSVAGGSSYNEQFF.

This clonotype was found a few times. The chain combines TRBV27 with TRBJ2-5; D is undetermined. The CDR3 contains 14 residues. Germline V gene sequence: CDR1 MNHEY, CDR2 SMNVEV (reference sequence). V was pared by 5 bases and J by 11 bases, with 21 bases between. Written as DNA, the CDR3 is TGTGCCAGCAGTCCTGGCTCGACGTTATCGGAGCAGTACTTC. It translates to CASSPGSTLSEQYF.

This sequence joins TRBV25-1 and TRBJ1-1, with D possibly being TRBD1 (6 bases). The V end was cut by 6 bases, the J end by 1 base, with 9 bases between. CDR1 and CDR2 (germline): MGHDK, SYGVNS. This CDR3 is built from 13 residues. In nucleotides, the CDR3 is TGTGCCAGCAGCGCGGGACAGAACACTGAAGCTTTCTTT. Its translation: CASSAGQNTEAFF.